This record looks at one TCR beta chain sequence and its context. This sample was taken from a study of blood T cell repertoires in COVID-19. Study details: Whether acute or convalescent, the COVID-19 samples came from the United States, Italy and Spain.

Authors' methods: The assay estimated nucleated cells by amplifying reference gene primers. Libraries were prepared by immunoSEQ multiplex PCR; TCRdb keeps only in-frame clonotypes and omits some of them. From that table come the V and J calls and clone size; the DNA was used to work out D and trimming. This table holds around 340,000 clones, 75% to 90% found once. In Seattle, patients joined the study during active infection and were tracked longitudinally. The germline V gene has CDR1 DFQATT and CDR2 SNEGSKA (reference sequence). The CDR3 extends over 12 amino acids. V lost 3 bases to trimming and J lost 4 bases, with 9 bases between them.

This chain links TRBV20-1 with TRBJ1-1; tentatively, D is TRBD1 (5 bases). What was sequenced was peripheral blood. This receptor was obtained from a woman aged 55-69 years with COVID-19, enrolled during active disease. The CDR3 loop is CSASMGGTEAFF. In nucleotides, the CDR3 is TGCAGTGCTAGTATGGGGGGCACTGAAGCTTTCTTT.